A selection of T cell receptor beta chains follows, all from one sample in a study of response to subunit inactivated influenza vaccine. TCRdb reprocessed the RT-PCR reads with MiXCR, giving one entry per CDR3 protein. The data contain roughly 630,000 distinct CDR3 sequences, 14% of them singletons. Source: PBMCs from blood, taken roughly 2 weeks before vaccination. These receptors were collected from a man aged 50-59 years who received an inactivated influenza vaccine. Both conserved end residues are part of each CDR3. Fields, in order: V gene, J gene, D gene, clone size, CDR3 DNA, CDR3 protein. A D gene is named only where the DNA matches it firmly. A clone size is listed for some rows: how often the clone was seen (once, few, many), or a class if it is expanded.

TRBV7-9	TRBJ2-4	TRBD2	NA	TGTGCCAGCAGCTTAGTCTTGACTAGCGGGAACAAAAACATTCAGTACTTC	CASSLVLTSGNKNIQYF
TRBV20-1	TRBJ2-1	NA	few	TGCTGTGCTCCACCTAGCGACCTAGGCTCCTACAATGAGCAGTTCTTC	CCAPPSDLGSYNEQFF
TRBV2	TRBJ2-1	NA	few	TGTGCCAGCAGCGATAATGAGCAGTTCTTC	CASSDNEQFF
TRBV20-1	TRBJ2-2	TRBD1	NA	TGCAGTGCTAGAGATGCCCGGACAGGGAACACCGGGGAGCTGTTTTTT	CSARDARTGNTGELFF
TRBV19	TRBJ2-7	TRBD1	few	TGTGCCAGTAGTACTGTAAGGACAGGTTTCCGCTACGAGCAGTACTTC	CASSTVRTGFRYEQYF
TRBV7-6	TRBJ2-7	NA	NA	TGTGCCAGCAGCGCGACGGGTAACTCCTACGAGCAGTACTTC	CASSATGNSYEQYF
TRBV27	TRBJ2-6	TRBD2	NA	TGTGCCAGCAGCCGCCTTACTAGCGGCCTCACCTCTGGGGCCAACGTCCTGACTTTC	CASSRLTSGLTSGANVLTF
TRBV9	TRBJ2-2	TRBD1	NA	TGTGCCAGCTCCGTAACAGGGGCAGCGGTCGGAACCGGGGAGCTGTTTTTT	CASSVTGAAVGTGELFF
TRBV20-1	TRBJ2-7	TRBD2	NA	TGCAGTCCTCACCAGGGGGGACTAGCGAGAGGCTACGAGCAGTACTTC	CSPHQGGLARGYEQYF
TRBV20-1	TRBJ2-3	TRBD2	few	TGCAGTGCTCGCCTAGCTGGGGGGGGGAACACAGATACGCAGTATTTT	CSARLAGGGNTDTQYF
TRBV7-2	TRBJ2-5	TRBD2	many	TGTGCCAGCAGCGCTCAGCGGGGGAGGTTTCAAGAGACCCAGTACTTC	CASSAQRGRFQETQYF
TRBV5-1	TRBJ2-3	TRBD1	few	TGCGCCACAGGGACAGAGAGCACAGATACGCAGTATTTT	CATGTESTDTQYF
TRBV20-1	TRBJ2-2	NA	few	TGCAGTGCTAGAGCGACAGGGAACACCGGGGAGCTGTTTTTT	CSARATGNTGELFF
TRBV27	TRBJ1-5	TRBD1	NA	TGTGCCAGCAGTTTGACAGGGATGATTCAGCCCCAGCATTTT	CASSLTGMIQPQHF
TRBV11-1	TRBJ2-1	TRBD2	NA	TGTGCCAGCTTACATCCGGGGGGAGCGAAGGGCTCCTACAATGAGCAGTTCTTC	CASLHPGGAKGSYNEQFF
TRBV7-2	TRBJ2-1	NA	NA	TGTGCCAGCAGCTACAGGGCACTAATTTACAATGAGCAGTTCTTC	CASSYRALIYNEQFF
TRBV4-3	TRBJ1-3	NA	NA	TGCGCCAGCAGCCCCGGCCGGGGAGGCGGAAACACCATATATTTT	CASSPGRGGGNTIYF
TRBV5-5	TRBJ1-4	TRBD1	few	TGTGCCAGCAGCCTTGACAGGGAGTCTGAAAAACTGTTTTTT	CASSLDRESEKLFF
TRBV11-2	TRBJ2-7	NA	few	TGTGCCAGCAGCCCTGACCCCTACGAGCAGTACTTC	CASSPDPYEQYF
TRBV4-2	TRBJ2-3	NA	NA	TGTGCCAGCAGCCCTCTAGGTGGGGAATGGCCAGATACGCAGTATTTT	CASSPLGGEWPDTQYF
TRBV14	TRBJ2-7	TRBD2	few	TGTGCCAGCAGCTCGCTAGCGGGAGGCGCCTACGAGCAGTACTTC	CASSSLAGGAYEQYF
TRBV3-1	TRBJ2-3	NA	NA	TGTGCCAGCAGCCAAGGTCCGCCAGATACGCAGTATTTT	CASSQGPPDTQYF